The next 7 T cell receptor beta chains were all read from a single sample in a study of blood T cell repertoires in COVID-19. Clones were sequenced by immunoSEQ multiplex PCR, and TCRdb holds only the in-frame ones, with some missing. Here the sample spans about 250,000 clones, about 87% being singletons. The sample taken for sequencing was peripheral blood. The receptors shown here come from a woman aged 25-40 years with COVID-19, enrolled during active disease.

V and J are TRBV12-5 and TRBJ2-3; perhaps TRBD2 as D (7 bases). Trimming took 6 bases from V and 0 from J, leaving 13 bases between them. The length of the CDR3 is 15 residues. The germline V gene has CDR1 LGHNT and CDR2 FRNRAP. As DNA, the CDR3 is TGTGCTAGTGGGTCCGGGGGGCGCAGCACAGATACGCAGTATTTT. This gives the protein CASGSGGRSTDTQYF.

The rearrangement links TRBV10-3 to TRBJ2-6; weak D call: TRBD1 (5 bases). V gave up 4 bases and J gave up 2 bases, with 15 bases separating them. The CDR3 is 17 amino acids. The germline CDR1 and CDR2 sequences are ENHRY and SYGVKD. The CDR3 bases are TGTGCCATCAGTGCACAGGCGTCTGGCCCTGGGGCCAACGTCCTGACTTTC. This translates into CAISAQASGPGANVLTF.

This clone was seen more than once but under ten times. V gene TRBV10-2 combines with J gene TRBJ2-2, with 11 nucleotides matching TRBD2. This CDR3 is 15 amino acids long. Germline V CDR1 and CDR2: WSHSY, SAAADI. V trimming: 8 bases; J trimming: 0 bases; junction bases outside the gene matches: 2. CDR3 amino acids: CASRLAGTNTGELFF. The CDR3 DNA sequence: TGCGCCAGCCGACTAGCGGGGACGAACACCGGGGAGCTGTTTTTT.

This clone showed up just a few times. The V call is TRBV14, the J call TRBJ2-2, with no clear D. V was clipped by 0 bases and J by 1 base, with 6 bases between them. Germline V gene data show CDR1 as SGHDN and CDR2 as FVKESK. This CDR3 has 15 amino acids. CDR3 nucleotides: TGTGCCAGCAGCCAAGATTATTTGAACACCGGGGAGCTGTTTTTT. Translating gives CASSQDYLNTGELFF.

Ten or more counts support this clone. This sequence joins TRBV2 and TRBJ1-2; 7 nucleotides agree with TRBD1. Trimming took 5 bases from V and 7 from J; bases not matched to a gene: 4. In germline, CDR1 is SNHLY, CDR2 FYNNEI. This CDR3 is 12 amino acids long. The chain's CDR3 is CASSSDRVGYTF. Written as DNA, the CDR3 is TGTGCCAGCAGTTCCGACAGGGTTGGCTACACCTTC.

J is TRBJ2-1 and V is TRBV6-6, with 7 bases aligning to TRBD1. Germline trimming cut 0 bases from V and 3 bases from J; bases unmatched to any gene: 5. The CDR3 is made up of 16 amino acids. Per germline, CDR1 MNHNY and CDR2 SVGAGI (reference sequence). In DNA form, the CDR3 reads TGTGCCAGCAGTTACTCGAGGGACAGCTACTACAATGAGCAGTTCTTC. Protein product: CASSYSRDSYYNEQFF.

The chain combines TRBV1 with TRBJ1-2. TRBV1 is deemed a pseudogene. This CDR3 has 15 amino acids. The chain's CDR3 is CTSTPTGVPSRGYTF. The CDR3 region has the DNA TGCACCAGCACCCCAACGGGAGTTCCCTCGAGGGGCTACACCTTC.